These 23 T cell receptor beta chains originate from one sample sequenced in a study of blood T cell repertoires in COVID-19 (dated by TCRdb to about 2020). Library preparation was by the immunoSEQ multiplex PCR assay. TCRdb re-hosts the immuneACCESS table, in-frame sequences only. Its copies lack some clones; in the studies checked, an unresolved V gene accounts for under half of them, and the cause for the rest is not known. Within this sample are approximately 120,000 clones, with roughly nine tenths of them counted one time only. Jointly, the top ten make up around 2.1% of the sample. Material for sequencing was peripheral blood. These receptors were obtained from a man aged 45-65 years with COVID-19, enrolled during active disease.

This sequence joins TRBV18 and TRBJ2-2, with TRBD2 identical over 12 bases. V dropped 3 bases and J dropped 9; count of bases not matched to a gene: 11. The CDR3 spans 17 residues. Per the germline V gene, CDR1 is KGHSH and CDR2 is LQKENI. For the CDR3, the DNA is TGTGCCAGCTCACCTCCCCGACTAGCGGGAGTATACCGGGAGCTGTTTTTT. Protein product: CASSPPRLAGVYRELFF.

The V and J genes are TRBV5-4 and TRBJ1-2; D unresolved. V dropped 0 bases and J dropped 5 bases, with 8 bases sitting between them. Germline CDR1 SGHNT, CDR2 YYREEE (reference sequence). This CDR3 spans 13 amino acids. In DNA form, the CDR3 reads TGTGCCAGCAGCTTGGCCCCAACTTATGGCTACACCTTC. Protein sequence: CASSLAPTYGYTF.

The V call is TRBV9, the J call TRBJ2-2; tentatively, D is TRBD2 (5 bases). This CDR3 contains 16 residues. Per the germline V gene, CDR1 is SGDLS and CDR2 is YYNGEE. V was clipped by 2 bases and J by 4 bases, with 15 bases between them. The CDR3 sequence is CASSVQDAAGTGELFF. In nucleotides, the CDR3 is TGTGCCAGCAGCGTCCAGGACGCCGCGGGCACCGGGGAGCTGTTTTTT.

The J gene is TRBJ2-2, the V gene TRBV3-1 (or the pseudogene TRBV3-2); 8 positions match TRBD2. The J segment lost 5 bases and the V segment lost 2 bases, leaving 7 bases of the junction unmatched. The germline CDR1 and CDR2 sequences are LGHDT and YNNKEL (reference sequence). The CDR3 runs to 16 residues. CDR3 amino acids: CASSQSPGGLTGELFF. DNA for the CDR3: TGTGCCAGCAGCCAATCCCCGGGAGGGCTAACCGGGGAGCTGTTTTTT.

The rearrangement links TRBV6-5 to TRBJ1-5; D not certain. The CDR3 loop spans 14 amino acids. CDR1 and CDR2 (germline): MNHEY, SVGAGI. V dropped 3 bases and J dropped 5 bases, with 11 bases sitting between them. Here the CDR3 DNA reads TGTGCCAGCAGTTATGGGAGTCGGGATCAGCCCCAGCATTTT. Translation: CASSYGSRDQPQHF.

The chain is built from TRBV9 and TRBJ2-2; unclear D gene. Germline V gene data show CDR1 as SGDLS and CDR2 as YYNGEE. The germline V and J ends were trimmed by 0 bases and 6 bases, with 12 bases remaining between them. The CDR3 extends over 15 amino acids. The CDR3: CASSVVGSSAGELFF. The CDR3 bases are TGTGCCAGCAGCGTAGTCGGGTCTAGTGCCGGGGAGCTGTTTTTT.

Remarks on this clone: A much larger clone lies a single base off, so this may be a read error. V gene TRBV12-3 or TRBV12-4 combines with J gene TRBJ2-2; no firm D call. The germline V and J ends were trimmed by 2 bases and 4 bases, with 2 bases remaining between them. The CDR3 totals 12 residues. Here the CDR3 DNA reads TGTGCCAGCAGTTTACTCACCGGGGAGCTGTTTTTT. Encoded protein: CASSLLTGELFF.

In DNA form, the CDR3 reads TGTGCCAGCAGTTCACTATTAACTAGCGGGAGTTTACCCGGGGAGCTGTTTTTT. Residues: CASSSLLTSGSLPGELFF. The rearrangement joins TRBV6-2 or TRBV6-3 to TRBJ2-2; 11 nucleotides match TRBD2. Germline lookup yields CDR1 MNHEY and CDR2 SVGEGT. The CDR3 sequence is 18 residues long. J gave up 6 bases and V 4 bases, and 13 bases lay outside the gene matches.

The V gene is TRBV4-1, the J gene TRBJ2-5; 10 nucleotides match TRBD2. Trimming removed 3 bases from V and 4 bases from J; junction bases left unmatched: 14. The CDR3 extends over 18 amino acids. Germline V gives CDR1 MGHRA, CDR2 YSYEKL. The CDR3 DNA reads TGCGCCAGCAGCCACGGGGTCAGGGCTAGCGGGAGAGCAGAGACCCAGTACTTC. This codes for CASSHGVRASGRAETQYF.

The chain recombines TRBV29-1 with TRBJ1-1, with 7 positions matching TRBD1. In germline, CDR1 is SQVTM, CDR2 ANQGSEA. The CDR3 totals 12 residues. J lost 1 base, V lost 7 bases, and 3 bases had no gene match. CDR3 DNA sequence: TGCAGCGGGGGACAGACGAACACTGAAGCTTTCTTT. Translation gives CSGGQTNTEAFF. Full variable domain (remainder filled in from reference TRBV29-1 and TRBJ1-1): SAVISQKPSRDICQRGTSLTIQCQVDSQVTMMFWYRQQPGQSLTLIATANQGSEATYESGFVIDKFPISRPNLTFSTLTVSNMSPEDSSIYLCSGGQTNTEAFFGQGTRLTVV.

The genes are TRBV5-1 and TRBJ1-4; TRBD1 aligns across 12 bases. The CDR3 extends over 16 amino acids. Germline-derived CDR1 and CDR2 are SGHRS and YFSETQ. With 4 bases clipped from V and 6 bases from J, the junction kept 7 bases outside the gene matches. CDR3 protein: CASSTGQGAKYEKLFF. In nucleotides, the CDR3 is TGCGCCAGCAGCACGGGACAGGGGGCGAAATATGAAAAACTGTTTTTT.

This clone was recorded a few times. V is TRBV6-6 and J is TRBJ2-7; the match to TRBD2 covers 8 bases. The CDR3 spans 12 residues. Germline V gene data show CDR1 as MNHNY and CDR2 as SVGAGI (reference sequence). V trimming: 7 bases; J trimming: 6 bases; junction bases outside the gene matches: 5. In DNA, the CDR3 is TGTGCCAGCACTCGGGAGGGCGGCGAGCAGTACTTC. The encoded protein is CASTREGGEQYF.

The chain joins TRBV6-1 to TRBJ2-7; 12 bases map to TRBD2. Germline V gives CDR1 MNHNS, CDR2 SASEGT. The CDR3 has 17 residues. J was trimmed by 0 bases and V by 0 bases; bases with no gene match: 3. The CDR3 loop is CASSEALAGGPSYEQYF. The DNA for the CDR3 is TGTGCCAGCAGTGAAGCGCTAGCGGGAGGGCCCTCCTACGAGCAGTACTTC.

The chain employs TRBV4-3 and TRBJ2-7; D gene ambiguous. Per the germline V gene, CDR1 is LGHNA and CDR2 is YSLEER. The V gene lost 4 bases and the J gene lost 3 bases, with 10 bases spanning the gap. This CDR3 region has 13 residues. CDR3 nucleotides: TGCGCCAGCAGCCCTAAACCCGGCTACGAGCAGTACTTC. Protein sequence: CASSPKPGYEQYF.

The chain carries TRBV19 and TRBJ2-7; 10 bases agree with TRBD2. The germline CDR1 and CDR2 sequences are LNHDA and SQIVND (reference sequence). The CDR3 has 19 residues. Trimming at V came to 6 bases and at J to 9 bases, leaving 26 bases not matched to a gene. CDR3 loop: CASSPTGTGAGGPFRGQYV. The CDR3 DNA follows: TGTGCCAGTAGCCCCACCGGGACAGGAGCGGGAGGGCCGTTCCGTGGGCAGTACGTC.

The chain is built from TRBV19 and TRBJ1-4; 9 bases are shared with TRBD1. The CDR3 spans 14 residues. The V gene end was trimmed by 6 bases and the J gene end by 8 bases; junction bases not matched to a gene: 7. From germline, CDR1 is LNHDA and CDR2 SQIVND (reference sequence). CDR3 in DNA: TGTGCCAGTAGCCGACAGGGGGTAGGAGAAAAACTGTTTTTT. Its translation is CASSRQGVGEKLFF.

Written as DNA, the CDR3 is TGTGCCAGCAGCTCGGCCCAACAGGGCTACGAGCAGTACTTC. This gives the protein CASSSAQQGYEQYF. This chain joins TRBV5-4 and TRBJ2-7; D is possibly TRBD1 (6 bases). The CDR3 is 14 amino acids. Germline values: CDR1 SGHNT, CDR2 YYREEE (reference sequence). Trimming took off 3 bases at V and 3 bases at J, with 13 bases between the two ends.

The DNA for the CDR3 is TGTGCCACCAGCAGGGACAGACCCTCCGAGCAGTACTTC. Translation gives CATSRDRPSEQYF. The chain employs TRBV15 and TRBJ2-7; tentatively, D is TRBD1 (6 bases). The CDR3 loop spans 13 amino acids. Trimming removed 3 bases from V and 6 bases from J, with 12 bases in between. Germline-derived CDR1 and CDR2 are LNHNV and YYDKDF (reference sequence).

The chain couples TRBV7-9 to TRBJ2-2, with 8 positions matching TRBD1. This CDR3 has 15 residues. Trimming cost V 5 bases and J 3 bases; bases outside gene matches: 5. CDR1 and CDR2 (germline): SEHNR, FQNEAQ (reference sequence). The CDR3 loop is CASSNGQGYTGELFF. The CDR3 DNA sequence: TGTGCCAGCAGCAACGGACAGGGCTACACCGGGGAGCTGTTTTTT.

The rearrangement uses TRBV5-5 and TRBJ2-2, with 8 bases fitting TRBD2. Germline V gene data show CDR1 as SGHKS and CDR2 as YYEKEE (reference sequence). V shed 3 bases, J shed 5 bases, and the junction held 9 bases outside the gene matches. The CDR3 consists of 16 residues. The CDR3: CASSWGGGRGTGELFF. The CDR3 coding sequence is TGTGCCAGCAGCTGGGGCGGGGGGCGCGGGACCGGGGAGCTGTTTTTT. Combining the CDR3 with reference TRBV5-5 and TRBJ2-2 gives the whole variable domain DAGVTQSPTHLIKTRGQQVTLRCSPISGHKSVSWYQQVLGQGPQFIFQYYEKEERGRGNFPDRFSARQFPNYSSELNVNALLLGDSALYLCASSWGGGRGTGELFFGEGSRLTVL.

The V gene is TRBV19, the J gene TRBJ2-1; 9 nucleotides agree with TRBD1. The CDR3 totals 15 residues. J was trimmed by 8 bases and V by 4 bases; bases with no gene match: 9. The germline gives CDR1 LNHDA, CDR2 SQIVND (reference sequence). The CDR3 spells CASSRGTGILDEQFF. DNA for the CDR3: TGTGCCAGTAGTAGGGGGACAGGGATTCTAGATGAGCAGTTCTTC.

This chain connects TRBV2 to TRBJ1-2; the match to TRBD1 covers 9 bases. Germline V lookup: CDR1 SNHLY, CDR2 FYNNEI. CDR3 length: 13 amino acids. The J segment lost 7 bases and the V segment lost 10 bases, leaving 10 bases of the junction unmatched. The CDR3 here is CATGRTGVGGYTF. The CDR3 DNA reads as TGTGCCACCGGTAGGACAGGGGTGGGTGGCTACACCTTC.

J is TRBJ2-1 and V is TRBV7-3, with TRBD1 as a possible D gene (5 bases). In germline, CDR1 is SGHTA, CDR2 FQGTGA. The CDR3 spans 15 residues. The V and J ends lost 5 bases and 6 bases respectively, with 17 bases between them. Written as DNA, the CDR3 is TGTGCCAGCAGCCAACGTCCAGGGATGGGCAATGAGCAGTTCTTC. Translating it yields CASSQRPGMGNEQFF.